Here is one T cell receptor beta chain with its context. In the original processing: Reference gene primer amplification gave estimated nucleated cell counts. The method was immunoSEQ multiplex PCR; TCRdb's version includes in-frame clones alone and lacks a portion of them. V, J and clone size were drawn from that table, and D and trimming were deduced from the DNA. Among hundreds of thousands of clones listed, approximately 83% were seen once. V was cut by 8 bases and J by 0 bases, with 10 bases left in between. Germline CDR1 LNHDA, CDR2 SQIVND (reference sequence). The CDR3 extends over 14 amino acids. These data originate in a study of blood T cell repertoires in COVID-19. About the research overall: Sources were T cells, B-cell-depleted T cells, or PBMCs; the material itself was cDNA or gDNA.

Input material: PBMCs or T cells enriched from blood (not recorded which). The receptor's source is a man younger than 40 who had recovered from COVID-19. The rearrangement joins TRBV19 to TRBJ1-4; possibly TRBD1 for D (5 bases). The CDR3 here is CASGHTTTNEKLFF. CDR3 coding DNA: TGTGCCAGTGGACATACGACAACTAATGAAAAACTGTTTTTT.